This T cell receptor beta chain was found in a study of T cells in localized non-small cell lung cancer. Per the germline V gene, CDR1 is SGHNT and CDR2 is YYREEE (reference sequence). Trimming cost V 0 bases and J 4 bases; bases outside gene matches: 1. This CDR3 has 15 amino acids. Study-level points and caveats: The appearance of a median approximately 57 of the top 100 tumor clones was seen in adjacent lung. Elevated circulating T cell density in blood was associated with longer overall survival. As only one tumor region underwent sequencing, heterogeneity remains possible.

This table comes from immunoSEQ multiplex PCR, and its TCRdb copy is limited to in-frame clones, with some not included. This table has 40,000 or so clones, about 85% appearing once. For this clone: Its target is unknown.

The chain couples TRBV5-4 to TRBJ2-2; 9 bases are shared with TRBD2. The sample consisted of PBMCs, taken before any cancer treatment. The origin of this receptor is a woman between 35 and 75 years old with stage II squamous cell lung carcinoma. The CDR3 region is CASSLASGITGELFF. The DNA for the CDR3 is TGTGCCAGCAGCTTGGCTAGCGGGATCACCGGGGAGCTGTTTTTT.